This passage covers 13 T cell receptor beta chains from one sample sequenced in a study of blood T cell repertoires in COVID-19. Produced via immunoSEQ multiplex PCR; TCRdb's table is partial and in-frame only. The table lists approximately 490,000 clones, 80% to 90% of them singletons, with around 8% in the top ten. The source material was PBMCs or T cells enriched from blood (not recorded which). These TCRs come from an older woman who had recovered from COVID-19.

V is TRBV27 and J is TRBJ2-5, with 13 bases that match TRBD2. This CDR3 contains 16 residues. With 5 bases clipped from V and 5 bases from J, the junction kept 8 bases outside the gene matches. Germline V gene sequence: CDR1 MNHEY, CDR2 SMNVEV (reference sequence). Written as DNA, the CDR3 is TGTGCCAGCAGTGTCCGGGGACTAGCGGGGATTGAGACCCAGTACTTC. Amino acid sequence: CASSVRGLAGIETQYF.

The chain couples TRBV7-8 to TRBJ2-3; 11 positions match TRBD1. J gave up 5 bases and V 5 bases, and 6 bases lay outside the gene matches. This CDR3 spans 15 amino acids. Germline assignment: CDR1 SGHVS and CDR2 FQNEAQ. CDR3 sequence: CASSPGQGARDTQYF. In DNA, the CDR3 is TGTGCCAGCAGCCCCGGACAGGGGGCGAGAGATACGCAGTATTTT.

The CDR3 coding sequence is TGCGCCAGCAGCTTTGGACAGGGTTCGGACATTCAGTACTTC. It codes for CASSFGQGSDIQYF. The chain couples TRBV5-1 to TRBJ2-4; 8 bases are shared with TRBD1. CDR3 size: 14 residues. Germline V gene data show CDR1 as SGHRS and CDR2 as YFSETQ. The J segment lost 8 bases and the V segment lost 2 bases, leaving 6 bases of the junction unmatched.

The chain employs TRBV14 and TRBJ1-2; D call uncertain. Trimming shortened V by 1 base and J by 2 bases, and 14 bases separated the two germline ends. CDR1 is SGHDN and CDR2 is FVKESK in the germline V gene. There are 16 residues in the CDR3. The CDR3 region has the DNA TGTGCCAGCAGCCAAGTTCCGGGAGGTAGGAACTATGGCTACACCTTC. It codes for CASSQVPGGRNYGYTF.

The chain employs TRBV27 and TRBJ2-1, with 8 nucleotides matching TRBD2. Germline V gene data show CDR1 as MNHEY and CDR2 as SMNVEV (reference sequence). Trimming cost V 6 bases and J 12 bases; bases outside gene matches: 13. This CDR3 has 14 amino acids. The CDR3 DNA reads TGTGCCAGCAGGCTACTTCTGGCGGGGGGACCGCAGTTCTTC. It translates to CASRLLLAGGPQFF.

V gene TRBV25-1 combines with J gene TRBJ1-4; no firm D call. Germline V lookup: CDR1 MGHDK, CDR2 SYGVNS. The CDR3 extends over 15 amino acids. V was cut by 1 base and J by 8 bases, with 14 bases left in between. CDR3 DNA sequence: TGTGCCAGCAGTGAATTTGTCACAGAGGGCGAAAAACTGTTTTTT. Translation gives CASSEFVTEGEKLFF.

The chain joins TRBV3-1 (or the pseudogene TRBV3-2) to TRBJ2-1; 11 bases line up with TRBD1. After removal of 3 bases from V and 3 bases from J, the junction contained 4 bases not matched to a gene. This CDR3 comprises 16 residues. CDR1 and CDR2 (germline): LGHDT, YNNKEL (reference sequence). This CDR3 is CASSHRDRGIYNEQFF. CDR3 coding DNA: TGTGCCAGCAGCCACCGGGACAGGGGGATCTACAATGAGCAGTTCTTC.

V gene TRBV5-1 combines with J gene TRBJ2-7, with a possible D match to TRBD1 (5 bases). Deletions cut 0 bases from V and 7 bases from J, with 11 bases between. Germline V gene data show CDR1 as SGHRS and CDR2 as YFSETQ. The CDR3 is made up of 13 amino acids. CDR3 DNA: TGCGCCAGCAGCTTGGGGCAGGGTAAGGAGCAGTACTTC. Amino acids: CASSLGQGKEQYF.

The chain links TRBV19 to TRBJ1-1, with D uncertain. This CDR3 spans 14 amino acids. Germline CDR1 LNHDA, CDR2 SQIVND (reference sequence). With 3 bases removed from V and 0 bases from J, the gap between germline ends came to 8 bases. CDR3 coding DNA: TGTGCCAGTAGTATCGTCTTTGTGAACACTGAAGCTTTCTTT. Protein product: CASSIVFVNTEAFF.

J is TRBJ1-1 and V is TRBV10-1; a possible D gene is TRBD1 (5 bases). This CDR3 is 13 amino acids long. CDR1 is WNHNN, CDR2 SYGVQD, per germline (reference sequence). Trimming left V 6 bases short and J 1 base short, with 9 bases between. The CDR3 sequence is CASRDDRNTEAFF. CDR3 bases: TGCGCCAGCAGAGACGACAGGAACACTGAAGCTTTCTTT.

This clone was seen a single time. The chain employs TRBV19 and TRBJ2-7, with TRBD1 as a possible D gene (6 bases). The CDR3 is made up of 14 amino acids. The V end lost 3 bases, the J end lost 3 bases, and 12 bases lay between the germline ends. Germline V gene lookup returns CDR1 LNHDA and CDR2 SQIVND (reference sequence). CDR3 amino acids: CASSILRQDYEQYV. DNA for the CDR3: TGTGCCAGTAGTATCCTTCGACAGGACTACGAGCAGTACGTC.

The chain joins TRBV6-5 to TRBJ2-1, with 13 bases aligning to TRBD2. The germline V gene encodes CDR1 MNHEY and CDR2 SVGAGI. The length of the CDR3 is 15 residues. After removal of 2 bases from V and 8 bases from J, the junction contained 3 bases not matched to a gene. The CDR3 loop is CASSYGTSGGDEQFF. Written as DNA, the CDR3 is TGTGCCAGCAGTTACGGTACTAGCGGGGGGGATGAGCAGTTCTTC.

J is TRBJ2-5 and V is TRBV3-1 (or the pseudogene TRBV3-2), with 8 positions matching TRBD2. Germline V gene sequence: CDR1 LGHDT, CDR2 YNNKEL (reference sequence). Trimming cost V 1 base and J 6 bases; bases outside gene matches: 7. This CDR3 region has 15 residues. The CDR3 nucleotides are TGTGCCAGCAGCCAAGTCGGGGGGGGCCTAAAGACCCAGTACTTC. It encodes CASSQVGGGLKTQYF.